The clone carrying this T cell receptor (beta chain) has a handful of counts. Its target is unknown. This sample is part of a study of beta chain features in type 1 diabetes. In the study overall: No age, gender or cell yield differences were seen between patients and healthy donors. Broader study findings: Researchers cautioned that cDNA sequencing could over-represent cells with high TCR expression. Patients' naive, central memory and regulatory TCRB repertoires appeared more alike than those of healthy donors.

The authors reverse transcribed all of the isolated RNA, so sequencing captured expressed TCRB transcripts. Generated by immunoSEQ multiplex PCR, the TCRdb table keeps only in-frame clones and is missing some. The data hold under 800,000 clones, with roughly a sixth observed a single time. Once sorted, every population was more than 95% pure. Per germline, CDR1 MDHEN and CDR2 SYDVKM. V shed 2 bases and J shed 1 base, with 11 bases lying between them. This CDR3 spans 15 amino acids. The origin of this receptor is a young man in good health. The sample taken for sequencing was naive CD4+ T cells from blood. The V and J genes are TRBV28 and TRBJ1-1; D is unresolved. CDR3 sequence: CASSLVRKRNTEAFF. CDR3 sequence (DNA): TGTGCCAGCAGTTTAGTGCGGAAGAGGAACACTGAAGCTTTCTTT. The full variable domain, completed using reference TRBV28 and TRBJ1-1, is DVKVTQSSRYLVKRTGEKVFLECVQDMDHENMFWYRQDPGLGLRLIYFSYDVKMKEKGDIPEGYSVSREKKERFSLILESASTNQTSMYLCASSLVRKRNTEAFFGQGTRLTVV.